These 30 T cell receptor beta chains were all obtained from the same sample, sequenced in a study of glioma-infiltrating T cells. Amplification of TCR alpha and beta CDR3 regions from RNA used iRepertoire nested multiplex PCR. TCRdb independently ran MiXCR on the multiplex PCR reads; one entry per CDR3 protein. The sample consists of about 89,000 distinct CDR3 sequences, 23% of them appearing once. The sequencing sample was made of glioma tissue, nonneoplastic brain tissue, or PBMCs (not recorded which). The receptors were gathered from a human donor with low-grade glioma or glioblastoma, undergoing nonglioma brain surgery, or in good health (not recorded which).

In its sample, this clonotype was seen many times. This chain connects TRBV3-1 to TRBJ1-1; TRBD1 agrees at 7 bases. After removal of 4 bases from V and 5 bases from J, the junction contained 4 bases not matched to a gene. The V gene's germline CDR1 is LGHDT and CDR2 YNNKEL (reference sequence). The CDR3 is 13 residues long. The CDR3 nucleotides are TGTGCCAGCAGCCGCGGGACAGCAACTGAAGCTTTCTTT. This encodes CASSRGTATEAFF.

This clonotype appeared many times. V gene TRBV29-1 combines with J gene TRBJ2-4, with D maybe TRBD1 (6 bases). Per germline, CDR1 SQVTM and CDR2 ANQGSEA. CDR3 size: 12 residues. Trimming left V 6 bases short and J 11 bases short, with 17 bases between. CDR3 nucleotides: TGCAGCGTGGCAAGTCAGGGGACGCTTCAGTACTTC. This encodes CSVASQGTLQYF. The entire variable domain, with the rest obtained from reference TRBV29-1 and TRBJ2-4, is as follows: SAVISQKPSRDICQRGTSLTIQCQVDSQVTMMFWYRQQPGQSLTLIATANQGSEATYESGFVIDKFPISRPNLTFSTLTVSNMSPEDSSIYLCSVASQGTLQYFGAGTRLSVL.

There are many counts of this clonotype. A read error may be the cause here, since a much bigger clone is one base away. This chain connects TRBV7-2 to TRBJ2-5; D not certain. The CDR3 sequence is 13 residues long. Germline CDR1 is SGHTA and CDR2 is FQGNSA. The chain's CDR3 is CASSLGPKEAQYF. The CDR3 coding sequence is TGTGCCAGCAGCTTAGGGCCCAAAGAGGCCCAGTACTTC.

In this sample, this clonotype turned up many times. In nucleotides, the CDR3 is TGTGCCAGCAGTTCAACCGGGACTGGAGTCTACGAGCAGTACTTC. It codes for CASSSTGTGVYEQYF. The rearrangement uses TRBV6-1 and TRBJ2-7, with D tentatively TRBD2 (6 bases). The V and J ends lost 5 bases and 3 bases respectively, with 17 bases between them. Germline V lookup: CDR1 MNHNS, CDR2 SASEGT. The CDR3 spans 15 residues.

This clonotype has at least ten counts. This rearrangement joins TRBV4-1 to TRBJ1-5; D is undetermined. The V gene's germline CDR1 is MGHRA and CDR2 YSYEKL. CDR3 length: 16 residues. V gave up 1 base and J gave up 0 bases, with 10 bases separating them. The CDR3 region has the DNA TGCGCCAGCAGCCAAGTCCCGGGAACTAGCAATCAGCCCCAGCATTTT. The encoded protein is CASSQVPGTSNQPQHF.

This clonotype was seen repeatedly, ten times or more. The chain couples TRBV3-1 to TRBJ1-1; D gene ambiguous. Germline V lookup: CDR1 LGHDT, CDR2 YNNKEL (reference sequence). The V and J ends lost 1 base and 4 bases respectively, with 10 bases between them. The CDR3 consists of 14 residues. The CDR3 nucleotides read TGTGCCAGCAGCCAAGTTCCCCCTCTCACTGAAGCTTTCTTT. Protein product: CASSQVPPLTEAFF.

This clonotype was seen at least ten times. The chain combines TRBV3-1 with TRBJ2-5, with TRBD1 matching over 7 bases. From germline, CDR1 is LGHDT and CDR2 YNNKEL (reference sequence). V was clipped by 3 bases and J by 6 bases; unmatched bases: 7. The CDR3 has 14 amino acids. Here the CDR3 DNA reads TGTGCCAGCAGCCAGTACAGGGGTTTTCAGACCCAGTACTTC. It is translated as CASSQYRGFQTQYF.

In regard to this clonotype: Since a much larger clone is just one base distant, this may be a read error. The chain couples TRBV18 to TRBJ1-2; D is ambiguous. V was shortened by 3 bases and J by 2 bases, with 7 bases between the two germline ends. The germline CDR1 and CDR2 sequences are KGHSH and LQKENI. The CDR3 is made up of 13 amino acids. The chain's CDR3 is CASSPNKNYGYTF. The CDR3, as DNA: TGTGCCAGCTCACCCAACAAGAACTATGGCTACACCTTC.

The genes are TRBV5-6 and TRBJ2-1; D gene uncertain. Deletions cut 2 bases from V and 6 bases from J, with 9 bases between. Germline CDR1 and CDR2: SGHDT and YYEEEE. The CDR3 is made up of 13 amino acids. Written as DNA, the CDR3 is TGTGCCAGCAGCTTACGGCTGATCAATGAGCAGTTCTTC. Residues: CASSLRLINEQFF.

The chain recombines TRBV7-2 with TRBJ2-1; the D gene is possibly TRBD2 (6 bases). Trimming removed 1 base at V and 3 bases at J, with 22 bases between. This CDR3 has 19 amino acids. Germline lookup yields CDR1 SGHTA and CDR2 FQGNSA. The CDR3 DNA follows: TGTGCCAGCAGCTTAGATCGCGGGGTGGGCCTACACATCTACAATGAGCAGTTCTTC. It specifies CASSLDRGVGLHIYNEQFF.

This clonotype came up many times. The gene calls are TRBV20-1 and TRBJ2-1; 8 bases match TRBD1. The CDR3 is made up of 13 amino acids. Per the germline V gene, CDR1 is DFQATT and CDR2 is SNEGSKA (reference sequence). With V trimmed by 6 bases and J by 5 bases, 6 bases remained unmatched. The CDR3 nucleotides are TGCAGTGCAAGGACAGGGAACCACAATGAGCAGTTCTTC. Translation: CSARTGNHNEQFF.

The chain joins TRBV7-8 to TRBJ2-3; no definite D call. V shed 2 bases and J shed 3 bases, with 6 bases lying between them. This CDR3 has 13 amino acids. CDR1 and CDR2 from the germline V gene are SGHVS and FQNEAQ. CDR3 coding DNA: TGTGCCAGCAGCTTAAAAAAGACAGATACGCAGTATTTT. It translates to CASSLKKTDTQYF.

Ten or more counts support this clonotype. The chain joins TRBV20-1 to TRBJ2-5, with 14 bases matching TRBD2. There are 16 residues in the CDR3. CDR1 DFQATT and CDR2 SNEGSKA come from the germline V gene (reference sequence). The J segment lost 5 bases and the V segment lost 1 base, leaving 6 bases of the junction unmatched. The CDR3 sequence is CSARAGLAGVGETQYF. The CDR3 DNA is TGCAGTGCTAGAGCGGGACTAGCGGGAGTCGGGGAGACCCAGTACTTC.

This clonotype came up a few times. The chain links TRBV12-3 or TRBV12-4 to TRBJ2-1; 11 bases align to TRBD2. This CDR3 has 16 amino acids. The junction had 12 bases not matched to a gene; V was cut back by 5 bases and J by 9 bases. The CDR3 DNA is TGTGCCAGCAGTCCCAGACTAGCGGGAAAAGGAGGTGAGCAGTTCTTC. Amino acids: CASSPRLAGKGGEQFF.

The chain has TRBV6-1 and TRBJ2-7; TRBD2 is a possible D gene (7 bases). V gave up 5 bases and J gave up 0 bases, with 14 bases separating them. Germline loops: CDR1 MNHNS, CDR2 SASEGT. This CDR3 comprises 15 residues. Here the CDR3 reads CASSPRGHASYEQYF. CDR3 DNA sequence: TGTGCCAGCAGTCCGCGGGGGCACGCCTCCTACGAGCAGTACTTC.

For the CDR3, the DNA is TGTGCCAGCAAGATGGACATCCACTACAATGAGCAGTTCTTC. It yields the protein CASKMDIHYNEQFF. The chain combines TRBV7-9 with TRBJ2-1, with D perhaps matching TRBD1 (5 bases). Deletions cut 7 bases from V and 3 bases from J, with 13 bases between. The CDR3 extends over 14 amino acids. Germline-derived CDR1 and CDR2 are SEHNR and FQNEAQ (reference sequence).

This clonotype was picked up many times. This chain joins TRBV28 and TRBJ2-3; D not resolved. The germline V gene encodes CDR1 MDHEN and CDR2 SYDVKM. The CDR3 has 14 amino acids. V was shortened by 2 bases and J by 5 bases, with 11 bases between the two germline ends. CDR3 residues: CASSLAAARDTQYF. The DNA of the CDR3 is TGTGCCAGCAGTTTAGCGGCCGCCCGAGATACGCAGTATTTT.

The V and J genes are TRBV11-3 and TRBJ1-3, with unresolved D. There are 17 residues in the CDR3. V was cut by 1 base and J by 0 bases, with 13 bases left in between. Germline V gene data show CDR1 as SGHNT and CDR2 as YENEEA. In nucleotides, the CDR3 is TGTGCCAGCAGCTTAGGTTCGACCGAGCACTCTGGAAACACCATATATTTT. Amino acids: CASSLGSTEHSGNTIYF.

The V and J genes are TRBV4-2 and TRBJ2-7; 7 nucleotides match TRBD2. The CDR3 is 15 residues long. The J segment lost 3 bases and the V segment lost 4 bases, leaving 9 bases of the junction unmatched. The germline CDR1 and CDR2 sequences are LGHNA and YNFKEQ. The CDR3 here is CASSPARDYFYEQYF. The CDR3 nucleotides read TGTGCCAGCAGCCCCGCCCGGGACTACTTCTACGAGCAGTACTTC.

For this clonotype: A much larger clone is a single base away; this may be a read error. The chain combines TRBV5-1 with TRBJ2-7; D is possibly TRBD2 (6 bases). In germline, CDR1 is SGHRS, CDR2 YFSETQ. The CDR3 extends over 14 amino acids. This chain's CDR3 is CASSLGLASYELYF. CDR3 nucleotide sequence: TGCGCCAGCAGCTTGGGTCTAGCGTCCTACGAGCTGTACTTC.

This clonotype was recorded many times. V is TRBV6-1 and J is TRBJ1-5; 9 bases map to TRBD1. The length of the CDR3 is 15 residues. After removal of 6 bases from V and 3 bases from J, the junction contained 6 bases not matched to a gene. The germline CDR1 and CDR2 sequences are MNHNS and SASEGT. The CDR3 protein is CASRAGTGINQPQHF. The DNA of the CDR3 is TGTGCCAGCAGAGCCGGGACAGGGATCAATCAGCCCCAGCATTTT.

In its sample, this clonotype ranks as large. The chain employs TRBV20-1 and TRBJ2-1, with D unclear. Germline CDR1 is DFQATT and CDR2 is SNEGSKA (reference sequence). The V end lost 6 bases, the J end lost 0 bases, and 9 bases lay between the germline ends. The CDR3 has 13 amino acids. The CDR3 DNA reads TGCAGTGCCCGAGCCCCCTCCTACAATGAGCAGTTCTTC. The encoded protein is CSARAPSYNEQFF.

The chain has TRBV12-3 or TRBV12-4 and TRBJ2-5; 14 nucleotides line up with TRBD2. V shed 6 bases and J 5 bases; nucleotides not matched to a gene: 14. The CDR3 runs to 18 residues. Written as DNA, the CDR3 is TGTGCCAGCAGCAAAACACCCGGGACTAGCGGGGGTCGGGAGACCCAGTACTTC. Amino acid sequence: CASSKTPGTSGGRETQYF.

This clonotype occurred many times. The chain recombines TRBV28 with TRBJ2-7, with 12 bases lining up with TRBD2. Germline V gene lookup returns CDR1 MDHEN and CDR2 SYDVKM. The ends lost 6 bases at V and 7 bases at J; junction bases unmatched: 7. This CDR3 region has 14 residues. The CDR3 spells CASRVPSGRAEQYF. The CDR3 DNA is TGTGCCAGCAGGGTACCTAGCGGGAGGGCGGAGCAGTACTTC.

Remarks on this clonotype: The DNA is omitted, as the CDR3 cannot be located on it reliably, and the CDR3 follows TCRdb's listing. This sequence joins TRBV7-2 and TRBJ2-5; TRBD1 is taken as the D call from the table, unchecked against the DNA. Both ends counted, the CDR3 spans 20 residues. Germline CDR1 is SGHTA and CDR2 is FQGNSA. The CDR3 loop reads CASSFYICSARPGGRETQYF.

This clonotype was counted ten times or more. In DNA, the CDR3 is TGTGCCAGCAGGAACCCGGGACTAGCCACAGATACGCAGTATTTT. Its protein product is CASRNPGLATDTQYF. The V gene is TRBV7-2, the J gene TRBJ2-3; 9 bases line up with TRBD2. The CDR3 contains 15 residues. Per the germline V gene, CDR1 is SGHTA and CDR2 is FQGNSA. J lost 2 bases, V lost 6 bases, and 6 bases had no gene match.

This clonotype was counted at least ten times. CDR3 sequence (DNA): TGTGCCAGCAGCTTAGACGACCGGCGATGGAGCAATCAGCCCCAGCATTTT. This encodes CASSLDDRRWSNQPQHF. The rearrangement joins TRBV7-2 to TRBJ1-5, with D uncertain. Germline lookup yields CDR1 SGHTA and CDR2 FQGNSA. The V gene lost 1 base and the J gene lost 1 base, with 14 bases spanning the gap. The CDR3 runs to 17 residues.

The J gene is TRBJ2-5, the V gene TRBV5-5; D remains unclear. V lost 1 base and J 9 bases, leaving 10 bases between the germline ends. Per germline, CDR1 SGHKS and CDR2 YYEKEE (reference sequence). The CDR3 spans 12 residues. CDR3 nucleotide sequence: TGTGCCAGCAGCTTGCCGGATAGAGCCCAGTACTTC. Protein sequence: CASSLPDRAQYF.

To note about this clonotype: A read error is possible here, since a much larger clone lies one base away. The V call is TRBV2, the J call TRBJ1-1; D ambiguous. Germline CDR1 is SNHLY and CDR2 is FYNNEI. The CDR3 contains 10 residues. The V gene lost 7 bases and the J gene lost 8 bases, with 8 bases spanning the gap. This CDR3 reads CASTGIEAFF. The CDR3 nucleotides are TGTGCCAGCACGGGCATAGAAGCTTTCTTT.

Points on this clonotype: This may come from a read error, since a much larger clone is one base off. This rearrangement joins TRBV20-1 to TRBJ1-1; D unclear. There are 16 residues in the CDR3. Germline CDR1 DFQATT, CDR2 SNEGSKA (reference sequence). The V end was cut by 6 bases, the J end by 3 bases, with 23 bases between. The CDR3 is CSAPQAPARVDTEAFF. DNA of the CDR3: TGCAGTGCCCCCCAGGCTCCGGCGCGGGTCGACACTGAAGCTTTCTTT.